One and the same sample provided the 11 T cell receptor beta chains below, sequenced in a study of CD8 T cells in ankylosing spondylitis. Each CDR3 protein gets one entry after TCRdb re-called the 5' RACE reads with MiXCR. The sample yields about 250,000 distinct CDR3 sequences, about 18% seen once. Sequenced sample: blood, either unsorted or a sorted T cell fraction (not recorded which). The receptors were sampled from a male donor with ankylosing spondylitis or in good health (not recorded which).

This clonotype was picked up many times. The chain employs TRBV12-3 or TRBV12-4 and TRBJ2-2; D not certain. The CDR3 has 15 residues. Trimming stripped 3 bases from V and 0 bases from J, with 8 bases between. As DNA, the CDR3 is TGTGCCAGCAGTTTCGCGCTAGCGAACACCGGGGAGCTGTTTTTT. Its protein is CASSFALANTGELFF.

There are many counts of this clonotype. CDR3 sequence (DNA): TGTGCCAGCAGTTCCTCGGACAGGGGGTCCCCCTACGAGCAGTACTTC. Protein: CASSSSDRGSPYEQYF. The gene calls are TRBV12-3 or TRBV12-4 and TRBJ2-7, with 10 bases fitting TRBD1. Trimming took 4 bases from V and 2 from J; bases not matched to a gene: 8. This CDR3 spans 16 amino acids.

This clonotype appeared a few times. The chain links TRBV29-1 to TRBJ2-3, with TRBD2 as a possible D gene (5 bases). Germline loops: CDR1 SQVTM, CDR2 ANQGSEA. The CDR3 is made up of 13 amino acids. Trimming cost V 5 bases and J 2 bases, with 11 bases left between them. The CDR3 DNA reads TGCAGCGTTAACGGGGTACACACAGATACGCAGTATTTT. This encodes CSVNGVHTDTQYF.

This clonotype showed up just a few times. The chain couples TRBV7-3 to TRBJ2-2; tentatively, D is TRBD2 (5 bases). The CDR3 consists of 12 residues. The V and J ends lost 10 bases and 3 bases respectively, with 9 bases between them. CDR1 is SGHTA and CDR2 is FQGTGA in the germline V gene. The CDR3 here is CATGGYTGELFF. CDR3 bases: TGTGCCACCGGAGGATACACCGGGGAGCTGTTTTTT. Using reference TRBV7-3 and TRBJ2-2 for the parts outside the CDR3, the full variable domain is GAGVSQTPSNKVTEKGKYVELRCDPISGHTALYWYRQSLGQGPEFLIYFQGTGAADDSGLPNDRFFAVRPEGSVSTLKIQRTERGDSAVYLCATGGYTGELFFGEGSRLTVL.

This clonotype was recorded many times. The chain uses TRBV29-1 and TRBJ1-2, with D maybe TRBD1 (6 bases). The V gene's germline CDR1 is SQVTM and CDR2 ANQGSEA. V lost 2 bases to trimming and J lost 2 bases, with 15 bases between them. This CDR3 comprises 15 residues. The CDR3 DNA reads TGCAGCGTTGAATACGAGACAGGCAAAAACTATGGCTACACCTTC. Residues: CSVEYETGKNYGYTF.

V usage is TRBV27 and J usage is TRBJ2-1, with TRBD1 as a possible D gene (5 bases). The CDR3 totals 15 residues. Looked up from germline, CDR1 is MNHEY and CDR2 is SMNVEV (reference sequence). Trimming removed 1 base from V and 8 bases from J, with 15 bases in between. CDR3 sequence reads: CASSLLTGPLHEQFF. CDR3 sequence (DNA): TGTGCCAGCAGTTTATTAACAGGACCCCTCCATGAGCAGTTCTTC.

The rearrangement joins TRBV7-9 to TRBJ2-5; 7 nucleotides line up with TRBD2. The V gene end was trimmed by 4 bases and the J gene end by 2 bases; junction bases not matched to a gene: 10. CDR1 SEHNR and CDR2 FQNEAQ come from the germline V gene (reference sequence). The CDR3 has 16 amino acids. CDR3 sequence reads: CASSYPSWEGQETQYF. Written as DNA, the CDR3 is TGTGCCAGCAGCTACCCTAGTTGGGAGGGGCAAGAGACCCAGTACTTC.

This clonotype was seen ten or more times. This chain connects TRBV25-1 to TRBJ2-4; either TRBD1 or TRBD2 may fit D (5 bases each). This CDR3 has 13 residues. Trimming left V 4 bases short and J 8 bases short, with 12 bases between. Germline CDR1 is MGHDK and CDR2 is SYGVNS. The CDR3 nucleotides read TGTGCCAGCAGTGTTGGGGGTACCGACATTCAGTACTTC. Its protein product is CASSVGGTDIQYF.

In this sample, this clonotype turned up once. This chain links TRBV5-1 with TRBJ2-7; 8 positions agree with TRBD1. This CDR3 is 15 amino acids long. Germline loops: CDR1 SGHRS, CDR2 YFSETQ. V shed 4 bases and J 3 bases; nucleotides not matched to a gene: 9. The CDR3 reads CASSPPETGVYEQYF. DNA of the CDR3: TGCGCCAGCAGCCCCCCCGAGACAGGGGTCTACGAGCAGTACTTC.

This clonotype has more than one count but fewer than ten. V gene TRBV20-1 combines with J gene TRBJ2-3; D may correspond to TRBD1 or TRBD2 (5 bases each). Germline V gene data show CDR1 as DFQATT and CDR2 as SNEGSKA (reference sequence). The CDR3 loop spans 17 amino acids. Trimming stripped 0 bases from V and 0 bases from J, with 16 bases between. The CDR3 spells CSARDKETGLSTDTQYF. In DNA form, the CDR3 reads TGCAGTGCTAGAGATAAGGAAACGGGGCTAAGCACAGATACGCAGTATTTT.

Remarks on this clonotype: The junction shows a germline mismatch at one end, possibly a read error. The chain joins TRBV7-6 to TRBJ2-1; 9 nucleotides match TRBD2. Germline V gene data show CDR1 as SGHVS and CDR2 as FNYEAQ. The CDR3 is 16 amino acids. CDR3 residues: CASSLLAGVGADEPFF. In nucleotides, the CDR3 is TGTGCCAGCAGCTTATTAGCGGGAGTGGGGGCCGATGAGCCGTTCTTC. Using reference TRBV7-6 and TRBJ2-1 for the parts outside the CDR3, the full variable domain is GAGVSQSPRYKVTKRGQDVALRCDPISGHVSLYWYRQALGQGPEFLTYFNYEAQQDKSGLPNDRFSAERPEGSISTLTIQRTEQRDSAMYRCASSLLAGVGADEPFFGPGTRLTVL.